Presented here are 8 T cell receptor beta chains from one specimen sequenced in a study of blood T cells in healthy people across ages. Alongside a J-beta primer mix, a sample-barcoded 5' primer served in a second PCR lasting roughly 6 to 11 cycles. TCRdb itself ran the 5' RACE reads through MiXCR, one entry per CDR3 protein. The sample holds fewer than 950,000 distinct CDR3 sequences, approximately 55% seen once. The sequenced material came from blood. The receptors shown here come from an elderly man in good health.

The gene calls are TRBV12-3 or TRBV12-4 and TRBJ2-1; D may correspond to TRBD1 or TRBD2 (5 bases each). Trimming took 6 bases from V and 1 from J, leaving 13 bases between them. The CDR3 is made up of 15 amino acids. The CDR3 nucleotides are TGTGCCAGCAGCCGGGACGTCGGATCCTACAATGAGCAGTTCTTC. Its translation is CASSRDVGSYNEQFF.

This rearrangement joins TRBV5-1 to TRBJ2-5; tentatively, D is TRBD1 or TRBD2 (6 bases each). From germline, CDR1 is SGHRS and CDR2 YFSETQ. With 1 base removed from V and 2 bases from J, the gap between germline ends came to 15 bases. This CDR3 spans 16 amino acids. The CDR3 spells CASSLMPRGGQETQYF. CDR3 bases: TGCGCCAGCAGCTTGATGCCGAGAGGGGGGCAAGAGACCCAGTACTTC.

The CDR3 nucleotides are TGTGCCAGCAGCCAAGGAATATACGCGTATTTT. Encoded protein: CASSQGIYAYF. The chain has TRBV3-1 and TRBJ2-3; D gene ambiguous. Germline V lookup: CDR1 LGHDT, CDR2 YNNKEL (reference sequence). The V and J ends lost 1 base and 14 bases respectively, with 10 bases between them. CDR3 length equals 11 residues.

This clonotype was seen a few times. The chain recombines TRBV4-1 with TRBJ2-5; D is uncertain. Germline V CDR1 and CDR2: MGHRA, YSYEKL. The CDR3 length is 14 residues. V dropped 0 bases and J dropped 7 bases, with 12 bases sitting between them. The CDR3 protein is CASSQEWGSVTQYF. The CDR3 bases are TGCGCCAGCAGCCAAGAATGGGGTTCGGTGACCCAGTACTTC.

The V gene is TRBV24-1, the J gene TRBJ2-7, with D maybe TRBD1 (5 bases). CDR1 is KGHDR, CDR2 SFDVKD, per germline. The CDR3 has 14 residues. V shed 4 bases and J shed 2 bases, with 11 bases lying between them. The CDR3 bases are TGTGCCACCAGTGAGCCGGACAAGCCCTACGAGCAGTACTTC. It yields the protein CATSEPDKPYEQYF.

The rearrangement uses TRBV25-1 and TRBJ1-2; TRBD1 matches 7 bases. The length of the CDR3 is 13 residues. V was clipped by 7 bases and J by 4 bases; unmatched bases: 6. Germline assignment: CDR1 MGHDK and CDR2 SYGVNS. CDR3 loop: CASTRTGVYGYTF. The CDR3 DNA is TGTGCCAGCACCCGGACAGGTGTCTATGGCTACACCTTC.

Comment on this clonotype: The germline gene is not matched at one end of the junction; a read error may be the cause. The chain recombines TRBV12-3 or TRBV12-4 with TRBJ2-1; D is possibly TRBD1 or TRBD2 (5 bases each). The CDR3 has 17 amino acids. CDR3 sequence: CTSSLSVPGGRANEQFF. The CDR3 DNA is TGTACCAGCAGTTTATCCGTGCCAGGAGGCAGGGCCAATGAGCAGTTCTTC.

The chain uses TRBV25-1 and TRBJ2-3; D possibly corresponds to TRBD2 (6 bases). CDR3 length: 16 amino acids. Trimming stripped 3 bases from V and 6 bases from J, with 19 bases between. The germline V gene encodes CDR1 MGHDK and CDR2 SYGVNS. The CDR3 region is CASSDLGAESGDTQYF. The CDR3 nucleotides are TGTGCCAGCAGTGACCTTGGAGCGGAGAGCGGGGATACGCAGTATTTT.